These 27 T cell receptor beta chains share one sample of origin, sequenced in a study of beta chain features in type 1 diabetes. The isolated RNA, all of it, was reverse transcribed, so expressed TCRB transcripts were what got sequenced. Sequencing was performed with immunoSEQ multiplex PCR; in TCRdb, only in-frame clones are kept and a portion is missing. Of some 270,000 clones listed, under 8.5% were seen once; the top ten hold about 0.93%. The sequenced material came from central memory CD4+ T cells from blood. These receptors all stem from a young woman in good health.

This clone has a count of ten or more. The chain carries TRBV9 and TRBJ1-1; tentatively, D is TRBD1 (6 bases). This CDR3 has 14 amino acids. Germline CDR1 and CDR2: SGDLS and YYNGEE. V gave up 3 bases and J gave up 4 bases, with 13 bases separating them. CDR3 nucleotides: TGTGCCAGCAGCGCGCGGACAGATACCACTGAAGCTTTCTTT. Encoded protein: CASSARTDTTEAFF.

The chain uses TRBV4-3 and TRBJ2-7, with D possibly TRBD1 on 6 matching bases. Trimming stripped 1 base from V and 3 bases from J, with 10 bases between. Germline-derived CDR1 and CDR2 are LGHNA and YSLEER. The CDR3 totals 14 residues. The CDR3 spells CASSQGLDSYEQYV. CDR3 in DNA: TGCGCCAGCAGCCAAGGGTTGGACAGCTACGAGCAGTACGTC.

This clone showed up many times. The chain employs TRBV27 and TRBJ1-6; possibly TRBD1 for D (6 bases). The CDR3 spans 14 residues. CDR1 and CDR2 from the germline V gene are MNHEY and SMNVEV (reference sequence). The germline V and J ends were trimmed by 6 bases and 10 bases, with 16 bases remaining between them. DNA for the CDR3: TGTGCCAGCAGCGTGGAAGGGGGTAGGTCACCCCTCCACTTT. This codes for CASSVEGGRSPLHF.

This rearrangement joins TRBV5-6 to TRBJ2-6, with no clear D. Germline CDR1 and CDR2: SGHDT and YYEEEE. The CDR3 runs to 14 residues. Trimming stripped 3 bases from V and 5 bases from J, with 9 bases between. CDR3 nucleotide sequence: TGTGCCAGCAGCTCCACCAGCTGGGCCAACGTCCTGACTTTC. It is translated as CASSSTSWANVLTF.

This clone was counted a few times. CDR3 nucleotide sequence: TGTGCCACCAGCCTTACGGGGAGGGAAGGAGAGACCCAGTACTTC. Amino acid sequence: CATSLTGREGETQYF. The chain employs TRBV15 and TRBJ2-5; 7 positions agree with TRBD2. Germline V CDR1 and CDR2: LNHNV, YYDKDF (reference sequence). There are 15 residues in the CDR3. J lost 4 bases, V lost 5 bases, and 10 bases had no gene match.

The rearrangement links TRBV15 to TRBJ2-5; the match to TRBD2 covers 8 bases. The V gene end was trimmed by 1 base and the J gene end by 4 bases; junction bases not matched to a gene: 8. Germline values: CDR1 LNHNV, CDR2 YYDKDF (reference sequence). The CDR3 is 16 amino acids. CDR3 sequence: CATSRGARAGGETQYF. For the CDR3, the DNA is TGTGCCACCAGCAGAGGCGCGAGGGCGGGAGGAGAGACCCAGTACTTC.

In its sample, this clone was seen a few times. The chain employs TRBV5-5 and TRBJ2-2; 11 bases are a match to TRBD2. V trimming: 2 bases; J trimming: 4 bases; junction bases outside the gene matches: 4. CDR1 and CDR2 (germline): SGHKS, YYEKEE (reference sequence). The CDR3 extends over 16 amino acids. The CDR3 protein is CASSLLAGASTGELFF. In DNA form, the CDR3 reads TGTGCCAGCAGCTTACTAGCGGGAGCGAGCACCGGGGAGCTGTTTTTT.

The rearrangement joins TRBV25-1 to TRBJ2-1; TRBD1 matches 9 bases. The V gene end was trimmed by 6 bases and the J gene end by 6 bases; junction bases not matched to a gene: 15. This CDR3 is built from 17 residues. Per the germline V gene, CDR1 is MGHDK and CDR2 is SYGVNS. CDR3 sequence: CASSRMIGQGSSNEQFF. As DNA, the CDR3 is TGTGCCAGCAGCCGAATGATAGGACAGGGGAGTTCCAATGAGCAGTTCTTC.

In this sample, this clone turned up many times. The chain couples TRBV4-3 to TRBJ1-2; D unresolved. Germline CDR1 and CDR2: LGHNA and YSLEER. V lost 0 bases and J 6 bases, leaving 11 bases between the germline ends. This CDR3 contains 14 residues. CDR3 in DNA: TGCGCCAGCAGCCAAGAACGGAATAGTGATGGCTACACCTTC. Translated: CASSQERNSDGYTF.

V and J are TRBV27 and TRBJ1-2; 7 nucleotides agree with TRBD1. This CDR3 is built from 13 residues. Trimming at V came to 5 bases and at J to 4 bases, leaving 4 bases not matched to a gene. Germline assignment: CDR1 MNHEY and CDR2 SMNVEV (reference sequence). Here the CDR3 DNA reads TGTGCCAGCAGTCTCGACAGGGTCTATGGCTACACCTTC. Protein product: CASSLDRVYGYTF.

The CDR3 DNA reads TGCGCCAGCAGCCAAGTTGGGAGCGGGGGGGTACGTAATGAGCAGTTCTTC. Translated: CASSQVGSGGVRNEQFF. The chain carries TRBV4-1 and TRBJ2-1; 10 bases line up with TRBD2. The CDR3 has 17 residues. The germline V gene encodes CDR1 MGHRA and CDR2 YSYEKL. Unmatched junction bases numbered 10, after V lost 1 base and J lost 7 bases.

This clone was found a few times. The J gene is TRBJ1-5, the V gene TRBV15; 9 positions agree with TRBD1. The ends lost 0 bases at V and 2 bases at J; junction bases unmatched: 5. This CDR3 contains 17 residues. Germline CDR1 is LNHNV and CDR2 is YYDKDF (reference sequence). In DNA form, the CDR3 reads TGTGCCACCAGCAGAGATCGGTGGACAGGGGGCAATCAGCCCCAGCATTTT. It codes for CATSRDRWTGGNQPQHF.

The chain recombines TRBV18 with TRBJ2-2; D not resolved. Per the germline V gene, CDR1 is KGHSH and CDR2 is LQKENI. The CDR3 runs 16 residues. V shed 2 bases and J shed 0 bases, with 10 bases lying between them. The CDR3 region has the DNA TGTGCCAGCTCACCAACGGTGGCGGCGAACACCGGGGAGCTGTTTTTT. Residues: CASSPTVAANTGELFF.

This clone was recorded a few times. The chain links TRBV6-1 to TRBJ1-2; TRBD1 is a possible D gene (5 bases). CDR1 is MNHNS, CDR2 SASEGT, per germline. V was shortened by 5 bases and J by 5 bases, with 12 bases between the two germline ends. This CDR3 has 13 amino acids. The CDR3: CASSRDDRYGYTF. CDR3 nucleotides: TGTGCCAGCAGTAGGGACGATCGTTATGGCTACACCTTC.

V is TRBV9 and J is TRBJ1-5; D unresolved. In germline, CDR1 is SGDLS, CDR2 YYNGEE. Trimming took off 0 bases at V and 6 bases at J, with 10 bases between the two ends. The CDR3 contains 14 residues. Here the CDR3 DNA reads TGTGCCAGCAGCGTAGGGATTGGCGGTCAGCCCCAGCATTTT. Amino acid sequence: CASSVGIGGQPQHF. Full variable domain (rest looked up from reference TRBV9 and TRBJ1-5): DSGVTQTPKHLITATGQRVTLRCSPRSGDLSVYWYQQSLDQGLQFLIQYYNGEERAKGNILERFSAQQFPDLHSELNLSSLELGDSALYFCASSVGIGGQPQHFGDGTRLSIL.

This clone has just a few counts. The chain is built from TRBV7-9 and TRBJ1-4; 9 positions match TRBD1. The CDR3 length is 15 residues. V gave up 5 bases and J gave up 8 bases; unmatched junction bases: 9. The germline CDR1 and CDR2 sequences are SEHNR and FQNEAQ (reference sequence). The CDR3 reads CASSLGTGSREKLFF. As DNA, the CDR3 is TGTGCCAGCAGCCTCGGGACAGGGAGTCGCGAAAAACTGTTTTTT.

This chain connects TRBV5-1 to TRBJ2-4; the D is unclear. The CDR3 contains 14 residues. Germline-derived CDR1 and CDR2 are SGHRS and YFSETQ. Trimming left V 0 bases short and J 1 base short, with 5 bases between. CDR3 bases: TGCGCCAGCAGCTTGGACGCGGCCAAAAACATTCAGTACTTC. Protein: CASSLDAAKNIQYF.

This clone has more than one count but fewer than ten. The chain carries TRBV9 and TRBJ2-1; 7 bases fit TRBD2. The CDR3 is 15 amino acids. Germline V gene data show CDR1 as SGDLS and CDR2 as YYNGEE. V lost 0 bases and J lost 10; bases outside the gene matches: 10. The CDR3 DNA follows: TGTGCCAGCAGCGTAGTCGCGGGAGTGCCACGAGAGCAGTTCTTC. Its protein product is CASSVVAGVPREQFF. The complete variable domain, with remaining parts taken from reference TRBV9 and TRBJ2-1, reads DSGVTQTPKHLITATGQRVTLRCSPRSGDLSVYWYQQSLDQGLQFLIQYYNGEERAKGNILERFSAQQFPDLHSELNLSSLELGDSALYFCASSVVAGVPREQFFGPGTRLTVL.

A note on this clone: This probably arose from a read error, given a far larger clone one base away. In the same sample, other DNA sequences code for this CDR3. The gene calls are TRBV11-2 and TRBJ2-3; the D is unclear. The length of the CDR3 is 14 residues. The V end lost 0 bases, the J end lost 2 bases, and 6 bases lay between the germline ends. The V gene's germline CDR1 is SGHAT and CDR2 FQNNGV. CDR3 region: CASSLDGNTDTQYF. The CDR3 DNA follows: TGTGCCAGCAGCTTAGATGGGAACACAGATACGCAGTATTTT. Full variable domain (remainder filled in from reference TRBV11-2 and TRBJ2-3): EAGVAQSPRYKIIEKRQSVAFWCNPISGHATLYWYQQILGQGPKLLIQFQNNGVVDDSQLPKDRFSAERLKGVDSTLKIQPAKLEDSAVYLCASSLDGNTDTQYFGPGTRLTVL.

This clone was observed a few times. The genes are TRBV19 and TRBJ1-1; D remains ambiguous. V lost 2 bases and J 7 bases, leaving 8 bases between the germline ends. This CDR3 is built from 12 residues. In germline, CDR1 is LNHDA, CDR2 SQIVND (reference sequence). The CDR3 DNA reads TGTGCCAGTAGTATAAGAGGGATTGAAGCTTTCTTT. Translation gives CASSIRGIEAFF.

This clone showed up just a few times. CDR3 nucleotide sequence: TGTGCCAGCAGCCCAAGACAGGGAGGGACTGAAGCTTTCTTT. Residues: CASSPRQGGTEAFF. The chain carries TRBV5-4 and TRBJ1-1, with 7 bases lining up with TRBD1. This CDR3 has 14 residues. Germline V lookup: CDR1 SGHNT, CDR2 YYREEE (reference sequence). V was clipped by 4 bases and J by 5 bases; unmatched bases: 8.

V usage is TRBV19 and J usage is TRBJ2-7; D is undetermined. This CDR3 comprises 13 residues. Between the trimmed V and J ends, which lost 4 bases and 5 bases, there was a span of 12 bases. Germline CDR1 is LNHDA and CDR2 is SQIVND (reference sequence). DNA for the CDR3: TGTGCCAGTAGTAGAGGTTTCAACAACGAGCAGTACTTC. Translated: CASSRGFNNEQYF.

There are a few counts of this clone. This sequence joins TRBV5-1 and TRBJ1-1; D is perhaps TRBD1 (6 bases). Between the trimmed V and J ends, which lost 2 bases and 1 base, there was a span of 9 bases. The CDR3 totals 14 residues. CDR1 is SGHRS, CDR2 YFSETQ, per germline. CDR3 loop: CASSFNRANTEAFF. DNA for the CDR3: TGCGCCAGCAGCTTTAACAGGGCGAACACTGAAGCTTTCTTT.

The chain joins TRBV7-2 to TRBJ2-1; no reliable D call. The V end lost 4 bases, the J end lost 5 bases, and 9 bases lay between the germline ends. CDR3 length: 13 residues. Per the germline V gene, CDR1 is SGHTA and CDR2 is FQGNSA. The CDR3 DNA follows: TGTGCCAGCAGCTCGTGGGTCGACAATGAGCAGTTCTTC. Its translation: CASSSWVDNEQFF.

The sample holds a few counts of this clone. The chain is built from TRBV28 and TRBJ1-1, with D uncertain. Germline V gene data show CDR1 as MDHEN and CDR2 as SYDVKM. V gave up 7 bases and J gave up 0 bases, with 6 bases separating them. The CDR3 is made up of 12 amino acids. CDR3 bases: TGTGCCAGCAATCAGATGAACACTGAAGCTTTCTTT. As protein: CASNQMNTEAFF.

This clone was picked up a small number of times. CDR3 nucleotide sequence: TGCGCCAGCAGCCAACAGACAGGGGTGAACTCTGGGGCCAACGTCCTGACTTTC. Translation: CASSQQTGVNSGANVLTF. The chain is built from TRBV4-3 and TRBJ2-6; TRBD1 matches 8 bases. V dropped 2 bases and J dropped 0; count of bases not matched to a gene: 6. Germline V lookup: CDR1 LGHNA, CDR2 YSLEER. This CDR3 region has 18 residues.

The chain joins TRBV30 to TRBJ2-4; D uncertain. Near its end, the DNA agrees better with TRBJ2-7, so the J call may be wrong. Germline assignment: CDR1 GTSNPN and CDR2 SVGIG (reference sequence). The CDR3 spans 13 residues. The CDR3 sequence is CAWSVHLNYEQYF. As DNA, the CDR3 is TGTGCCTGGAGTGTACACCTAAACTACGAGCAGTACTTC.